The rows below give T cell receptor beta chains drawn from one sample of a study of regulatory T cells in long-lasting Graves disease. TCRdb reprocessed the multiplex PCR reads via MiXCR and lists one record per CDR3 protein. The sample yields approximately 400,000 distinct CDR3 sequences, 15% seen once. These data were also filed under a second study, of T cells in Graves' hyperthyroidism and ophthalmopathy.

The specimen was peripheral blood mononuclear cells (PBMCs), collected at new diagnosis, from a patient treated with antithyroid drugs. The receptor source for this set is a woman in her thirties or forties with Graves disease. The CDR3 runs from the conserved cysteine through the conserved F or W. Fields, in order: clone size, J gene, V gene, D gene, CDR3 DNA, CDR3 protein. A D gene is named only where the DNA matches it firmly. Clone sizes are given selectively: once, few, many, or a class where the clone is expanded.

few | TRBJ1-4 | TRBV29-1 | . | TGCAGCGTAATACAGGGAAGGAGTGAAAAACTGTTTTTT | CSVIQGRSEKLFF
many | TRBJ1-5 | TRBV27 | . | TGTGCCAGCAGTTTCGTATCATTGTCGAATCTAAATCAGCCCCAGCATTTT | CASSFVSLSNLNQPQHF
. | TRBJ1-5 | TRBV6-1 | TRBD1 | TGTGCCAGCAGCGCAGGGGGCAGTCAGCCCCAGCATTTT | CASSAGGSQPQHF
. | TRBJ2-4 | TRBV14 | . | TGTGCCAGCAGCCAAGGGTTAATTCGGTCTGTCAAAAACATTCAGTACTTC | CASSQGLIRSVKNIQYF
. | TRBJ1-1 | TRBV11-3 | . | TGTGCCAGCAGCCGGGCGGCGGGCCTGAACACTGAAGCTTTCTTT | CASSRAAGLNTEAFF
many | TRBJ2-3 | TRBV5-1 | . | TGCGCCAGCAGCTTGTGGACCCCCACAGATACGCAGTATTTT | CASSLWTPTDTQYF
. | TRBJ2-1 | TRBV11-2 | TRBD1 | TGTGCCAGCAGCCCTGGGACAGGGGGAGACATTCAGTTCTTC | CASSPGTGGDIQFF
. | TRBJ2-4 | TRBV20-1 | . | TGCAGTGCTAGGAGGGGAACTACCCAAAACATTCAGTACTTC | CSARRGTTQNIQYF
. | TRBJ2-1 | TRBV6-1 | TRBD2 | TGTGCCAGTTTAGCGGGAGGGTCTGGCCACAATGAGCAGTTCTTC | CASLAGGSGHNEQFF
. | TRBJ2-5 | TRBV11-3 | TRBD1 | TGTGCCAGCAGCTTAGGCCAATTGGACAGGGACCAAGAGACCCAGTACTTC | CASSLGQLDRDQETQYF
. | TRBJ1-2 | TRBV7-3 | . | TGTGCCAGCAGCTTAACGGAGAACTCTGGCTACACCTTC | CASSLTENSGYTF
. | TRBJ2-1 | TRBV5-1 | TRBD2 | TGCGCCGGCAGCCCCCGCCGAATAGCGGGTCGCGATGAGCAGTTCTTC | CAGSPRRIAGRDEQFF
many | TRBJ1-2 | TRBV5-6 | . | TGTGCCAGCAGCTTGGAGAGAGTCTATGGCTACACCTTC | CASSLERVYGYTF
many | TRBJ2-4 | TRBV6-1 | . | TGTGCCAGCACCCATGGACAGAAAAACATTCAGTACTTC | CASTHGQKNIQYF
many | TRBJ2-7 | TRBV18 | . | TGTGCCAGCTCGCCCGACGCGGCCTCCTACGAGCAGTACTTC | CASSPDAASYEQYF
many | TRBJ1-2 | TRBV7-3 | . | TGTGCCAGCAGCCCTGGGAGGAACTATGGCTACACCTTC | CASSPGRNYGYTF
many | TRBJ2-7 | TRBV2 | TRBD1 | TGTGCCAGCAGTGATCCTTTGGGACAGGGGTACGAGCAGTACTTC | CASSDPLGQGYEQYF
many | TRBJ2-3 | TRBV27 | . | TGTGCCAGCAGTTTACTAGTAGGGAGGACAACAGATACGCAGTATTTT | CASSLLVGRTTDTQYF
many | TRBJ1-1 | TRBV12-3/TRBV12-4 | . | TGTGCCAGCAGTTCGATGACAGGCCCTGAAGCTTTCTTT | CASSSMTGPEAFF
few | TRBJ2-1 | TRBV18 | . | TGTGCCAGCTCACCACTGTTACAGGTGAATGAGCAGTTCTTC | CASSPLLQVNEQFF
. | TRBJ2-7 | TRBV27 | TRBD2 | TGTGCCAGCAGTAGGGCTAGCGGGACTGGTCCCTACGAGCAGTACTTC | CASSRASGTGPYEQYF
. | TRBJ2-1 | TRBV3-1 | . | TGTGCCAGCAGCCAGGCGGCAGTCCATGAGCAGTTCTTC | CASSQAAVHEQFF
few | TRBJ2-2 | TRBV6-1 | . | TGTGCCAGCACTCATCGGCGGACCTCCGAGGAGCTGTTTTTT | CASTHRRTSEELFF
. | TRBJ2-5 | TRBV28 | . | TGTGCCAGCAGTTTATCGTCGGTGAGGGAGACCCAGTACTTC | CASSLSSVRETQYF
many | TRBJ1-2 | TRBV27 | . | TGTGCCAGCAGTTTATCCGGGATTGAAGGTTACGGCTACACCTTC | CASSLSGIEGYGYTF
. | TRBJ1-1 | TRBV28 | . | TGTGCCAGCAGTTCCTTAAACAGGGTTTCGAACACTGAAGCTTTCTTT | CASSSLNRVSNTEAFF
many | TRBJ2-5 | TRBV7-9 | TRBD2 | TGTGCCAGCAGCTTAGGGGAGACTAGCGGGAGTGAGACCCAGTACTTC | CASSLGETSGSETQYF
many | TRBJ2-7 | TRBV28 | TRBD1 | TGTGCCAGCAGTCCGTTGAGGGGACAGGGAAGCGAGCAGTACTTC | CASSPLRGQGSEQYF
many | TRBJ2-1 | TRBV7-9 | TRBD2 | TGTGCCAGCAGCTTAAGGCGGCTAGCGGGAGTGTACAATGAGCAGTTCTTC | CASSLRRLAGVYNEQFF
many | TRBJ1-5 | TRBV19 | TRBD1 | TGTGCCAGTAGTACCGGGACAGTCTATAGCAATCAGCCCCAGCATTTT | CASSTGTVYSNQPQHF
many | TRBJ2-7 | TRBV7-8 | . | TGTGCCAGCAGCTTAAGAGGGGGAAGGGAGCAGTACTTC | CASSLRGGREQYF
many | TRBJ1-2 | TRBV15 | . | TGTGCCACCAGCAGAGATAGATCCGCTGGGGGCTATGGCTACACCTTC | CATSRDRSAGGYGYTF
. | TRBJ2-1 | TRBV6-9 | . | TGTGCCAGCAGTTACGGGCAGGAGCAGTTCTTC | CASSYGQEQFF
many | TRBJ2-7 | TRBV27 | TRBD1 | TGTGCCAGCGGGACGACAGGGACCTACGAGCAGTACTTC | CASGTTGTYEQYF
many | TRBJ2-4 | TRBV28 | . | TGTGCCAGCACCGCCACCCCCCTGCGGGCAAAAAACATTCAGTACTTC | CASTATPLRAKNIQYF
many | TRBJ2-1 | TRBV11-1 | TRBD2 | TGTGCCGGCAGCTTAGCCGGGTATGAGGTCAGGGGAGCACTAGCGGTTGAGCAGTTCTTC | CAGSLAGYEVRGALAVEQFF
many | TRBJ2-5 | TRBV27 | . | TGTGCCAGCGGACAGACAGGGAGGTTAGAGACCCAGTACTTC | CASGQTGRLETQYF
many | TRBJ2-7 | TRBV9 | TRBD2 | TGTGCCAGCAGCGGGGGGGGGACTAGCGGCTACGAGCAGTACTTC | CASSGGGTSGYEQYF
many | TRBJ2-1 | TRBV2 | TRBD2 | TGTGCAACCACTCGGCTAGCGGGTGCACCGGGGTTCTTC | CATTRLAGAPGFF
many | TRBJ2-3 | TRBV20-1 | TRBD1 | TGCAGTGCTAGAGGCTATACTCAGGGGGCTAAAAGCACAGATACGCAGTATTTT | CSARGYTQGAKSTDTQYF
few | TRBJ1-5 | TRBV4-2 | . | TGTGCCAGCAGCCAAGAGGTTGGACCGGGCAATCAGCCCCAGCATTTT | CASSQEVGPGNQPQHF
. | TRBJ1-5 | TRBV19 | . | TGTGCCAGTAGTATCCAGGTAAATCAGCCCCAGCATTTT | CASSIQVNQPQHF
few | TRBJ2-2 | TRBV7-2 | TRBD2 | TGTGCCAGCAGCTTAAAAATTGCAGCGGGGGGAACCGGGGAGCTGTTTTTT | CASSLKIAAGGTGELFF
. | TRBJ1-4 | TRBV19 | . | TGTGCCAGTAACGACCCCAGGGGACACGATAATGAAAAACTGTTTTTT | CASNDPRGHDNEKLFF
once | TRBJ2-7 | TRBV12-3/TRBV12-4 | . | TGTGCCAGCAGTTCCCGAGAGGGGCGAAGGGAGCAGTACTTC | CASSSREGRREQYF
many | TRBJ2-3 | TRBV20-1 | . | TGCAGTGCTAGAGTACCACTCGGCACAGATACGCAGTATTTT | CSARVPLGTDTQYF